This record concerns one T cell receptor beta chain sequence. Authors' methods: Counts of nucleated cells, estimated from reference gene primer amplification, were obtained. Repertoires were generated with immunoSEQ multiplex PCR, while TCRdb's copy carries only in-frame clones and drops some. V and J calls plus clone size are reproduced from that table; the DNA served to infer D and trimming. Among under 150,000 clones listed, under 90% were seen once. Per germline, CDR1 SQVTM and CDR2 ANQGSEA. This CDR3 region has 14 residues. Trimming cost V 7 bases and J 4 bases; bases outside gene matches: 10. These data come from a study of blood T cell repertoires in COVID-19. Turning to the study itself: Both acute and convalescent COVID-19 samples were obtained from the United States, Italy and Spain. PBMCs, B-cell-depleted T cells, or T cells provided the cDNA or gDNA that made up the material.

The specimen sequenced was peripheral blood. The clonotype originates from a woman older than 75 in a cohort sampled during active or convalescent COVID-19. The gene calls are TRBV29-1 and TRBJ1-2, with TRBD1 matching 9 bases. The DNA of the CDR3 is TGCAGCGCATATACAGGGGGCAGGAGCTATGGCTACACCTTC. Encoded protein: CSAYTGGRSYGYTF.